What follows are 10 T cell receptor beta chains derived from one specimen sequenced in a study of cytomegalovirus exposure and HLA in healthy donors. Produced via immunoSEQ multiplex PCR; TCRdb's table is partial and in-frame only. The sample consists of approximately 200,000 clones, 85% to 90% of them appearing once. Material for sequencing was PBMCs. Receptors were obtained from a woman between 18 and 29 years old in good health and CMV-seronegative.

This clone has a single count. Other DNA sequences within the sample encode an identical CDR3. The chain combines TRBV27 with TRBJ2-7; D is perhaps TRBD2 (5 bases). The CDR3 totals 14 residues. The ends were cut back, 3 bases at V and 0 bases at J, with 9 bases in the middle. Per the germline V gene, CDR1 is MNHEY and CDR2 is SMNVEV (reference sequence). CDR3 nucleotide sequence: TGTGCCAGCAGTTTTGGTGGGAGCTCCTACGAGCAGTACTTC. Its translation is CASSFGGSSYEQYF.

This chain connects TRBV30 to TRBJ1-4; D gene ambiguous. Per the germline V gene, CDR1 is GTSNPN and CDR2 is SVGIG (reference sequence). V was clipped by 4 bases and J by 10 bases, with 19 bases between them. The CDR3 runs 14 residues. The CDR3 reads CAWNPGPGGGKLFF. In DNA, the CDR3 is TGTGCCTGGAATCCCGGGCCGGGAGGAGGAAAACTGTTTTTT.

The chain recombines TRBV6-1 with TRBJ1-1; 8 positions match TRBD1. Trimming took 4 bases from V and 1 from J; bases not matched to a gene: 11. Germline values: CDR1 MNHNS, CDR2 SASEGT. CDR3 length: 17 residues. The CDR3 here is CASSGGTGSGRNTEAFF. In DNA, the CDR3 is TGTGCCAGCAGTGGAGGGACAGGTTCCGGTCGGAACACTGAAGCTTTCTTT.

CDR3 protein: CASSLTGLAGGHEQYF. CDR3 sequence (DNA): TGTGCCAGCAGCCTGACGGGACTAGCGGGAGGGCATGAGCAGTACTTC. V gene TRBV5-6 combines with J gene TRBJ2-7; TRBD2 matches at 16 bases. This CDR3 is 16 amino acids long. The germline V gene encodes CDR1 SGHDT and CDR2 YYEEEE. V shed 4 bases, J shed 7 bases, and the junction held 8 bases outside the gene matches.

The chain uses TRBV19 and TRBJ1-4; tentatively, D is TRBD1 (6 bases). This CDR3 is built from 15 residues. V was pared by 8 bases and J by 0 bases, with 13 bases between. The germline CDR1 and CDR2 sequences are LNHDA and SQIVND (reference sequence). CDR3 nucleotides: TGTGCCAGTGCCCGGGACACTTCAACTAATGAAAAACTGTTTTTT. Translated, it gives CASARDTSTNEKLFF.

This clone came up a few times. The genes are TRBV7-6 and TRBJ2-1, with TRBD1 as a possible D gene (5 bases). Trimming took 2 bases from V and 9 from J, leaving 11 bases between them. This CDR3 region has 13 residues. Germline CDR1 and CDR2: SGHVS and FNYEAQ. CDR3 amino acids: CASSLSRVAEQFF. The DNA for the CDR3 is TGTGCCAGCAGCTTATCCAGGGTTGCTGAGCAGTTCTTC. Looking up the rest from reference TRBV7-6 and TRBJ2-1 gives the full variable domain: GAGVSQSPRYKVTKRGQDVALRCDPISGHVSLYWYRQALGQGPEFLTYFNYEAQQDKSGLPNDRFSAERPEGSISTLTIQRTEQRDSAMYRCASSLSRVAEQFFGPGTRLTVL.

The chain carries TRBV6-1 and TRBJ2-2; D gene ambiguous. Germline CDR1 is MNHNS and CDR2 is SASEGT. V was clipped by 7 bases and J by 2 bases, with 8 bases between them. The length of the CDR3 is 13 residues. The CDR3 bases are TGTGCCAGCAAGGCAGGAAACACCGGGGAGCTGTTTTTT. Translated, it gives CASKAGNTGELFF.

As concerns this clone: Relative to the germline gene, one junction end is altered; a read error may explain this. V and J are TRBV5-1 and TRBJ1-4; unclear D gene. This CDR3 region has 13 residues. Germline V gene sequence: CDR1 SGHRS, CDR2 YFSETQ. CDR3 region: CASSLSTNEKLFF. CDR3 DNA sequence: TGTGCCAGCAGCTTATCGACTAATGAAAAACTGTTTTTT. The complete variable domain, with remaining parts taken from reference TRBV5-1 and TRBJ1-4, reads KAGVTQTPRYLIKTRGQQVTLSCSPISGHRSVSWYQQTPGQGLQFLFEYFSETQRNKGNFPGRFSGRQFSNSRSEMNVSTLELGDSALYLCASSLSTNEKLFFGSGTQLSVL.

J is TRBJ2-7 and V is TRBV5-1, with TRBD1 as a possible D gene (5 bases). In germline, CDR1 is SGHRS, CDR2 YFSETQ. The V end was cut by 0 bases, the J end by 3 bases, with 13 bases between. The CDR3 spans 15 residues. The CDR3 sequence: CASSLATGSGYEQYF. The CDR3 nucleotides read TGCGCCAGCAGCTTGGCCACAGGATCTGGCTACGAGCAGTACTTC.

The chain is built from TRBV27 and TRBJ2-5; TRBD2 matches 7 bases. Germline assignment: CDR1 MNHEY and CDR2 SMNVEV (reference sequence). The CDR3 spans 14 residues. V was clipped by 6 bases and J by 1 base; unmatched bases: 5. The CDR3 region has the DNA TGTGCCAGCAGGAGAAGCGGGGCCCAAGAGACCCAGTACTTC. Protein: CASRRSGAQETQYF.